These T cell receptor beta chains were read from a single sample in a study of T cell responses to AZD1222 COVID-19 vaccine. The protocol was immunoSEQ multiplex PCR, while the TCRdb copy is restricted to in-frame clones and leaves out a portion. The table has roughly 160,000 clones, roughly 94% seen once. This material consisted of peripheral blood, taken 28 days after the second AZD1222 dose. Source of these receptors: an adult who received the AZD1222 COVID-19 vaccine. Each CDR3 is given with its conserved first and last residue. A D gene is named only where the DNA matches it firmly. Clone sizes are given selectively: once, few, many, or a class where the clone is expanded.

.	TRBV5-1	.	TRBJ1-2	CASSPLRLANYGYTF	TGCGCCAGCAGCCCCTTGCGTCTAGCTAACTATGGCTACACCTTC
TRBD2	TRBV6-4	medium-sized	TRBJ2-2	CASSLAGGNTGELFF	TGTGCCAGCAGTCTAGCGGGAGGGAACACCGGGGAGCTGTTTTTT
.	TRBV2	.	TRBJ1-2	CASSAEGKANYGYTF	TGTGCCAGCAGTGCTGAAGGGAAAGCTAACTATGGCTACACCTTC
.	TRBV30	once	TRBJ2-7	CAWSGVATYEQYF	TGTGCCTGGAGTGGAGTGGCAACCTACGAGCAGTACTTC
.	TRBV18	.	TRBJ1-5	CASSPPGTGPRGQPQHF	TGTGCCAGCTCACCACCGGGCACAGGGCCGAGAGGTCAGCCCCAGCATTTT
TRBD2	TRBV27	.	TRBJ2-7	CASSPRSSPDPQWGGEQYF	TGTGCCAGCAGTCCCCGTTCGTCCCCTGACCCGCAGTGGGGGGGGGAGCAGTACTTC
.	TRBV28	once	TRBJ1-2	CASSLRANYGYTF	TGTGCCAGCAGTTTGCGTGCTAACTATGGCTACACCTTC
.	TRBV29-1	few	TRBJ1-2	CSVEANNYGYTF	TGCAGCGTTGAGGCAAATAACTATGGCTACACCTTC
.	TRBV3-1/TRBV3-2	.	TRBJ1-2	CASSQDTGSYGYTF	TGTGCCAGCAGCCAAGATACGGGAAGCTATGGCTACACCTTC
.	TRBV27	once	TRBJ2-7	CASSLSGEALYEQYF	TGTGCCAGCAGTTTATCTGGGGAAGCCCTCTACGAGCAGTACTTC
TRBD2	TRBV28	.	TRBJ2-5	CASSLRTSVASQETQYF	TGTGCCAGCAGTTTGCGGACTAGCGTGGCTTCCCAAGAGACCCAGTACTTC
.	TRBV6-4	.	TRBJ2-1	CASSDGPNRGEQFF	TGTGCCAGCAGTGACGGGCCGAACCGTGGTGAGCAGTTCTTC
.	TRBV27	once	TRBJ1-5	CASGGGVFNQPQHF	TGTGCCAGCGGTGGCGGGGTCTTCAATCAGCCCCAGCATTTT
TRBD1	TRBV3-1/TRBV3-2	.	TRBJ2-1	CASSQSLDRGNEQFF	TGTGCCAGCAGCCAATCCCTCGACAGGGGGAATGAGCAGTTCTTC
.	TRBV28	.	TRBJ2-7	CATVSTAVGEQYF	TGTGCCACGGTTTCGACGGCGGTTGGTGAGCAGTACTTC
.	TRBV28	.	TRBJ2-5	CASSFSGARETQYF	TGTGCCAGCAGTTTCTCGGGGGCGCGAGAGACCCAGTACTTC
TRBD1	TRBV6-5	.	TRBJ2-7	CASSYAGGIREQYF	TGTGCCAGCAGTTACGCAGGGGGAATTAGGGAGCAGTACTTC
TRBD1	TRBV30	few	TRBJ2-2	CAWTPGTGRMFF	TGTGCCTGGACGCCTGGGACAGGGCGGATGTTTTTT
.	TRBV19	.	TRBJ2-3	CASNNGYRTDTQYF	TGTGCCAGTAATAACGGTTATCGCACAGATACGCAGTATTTT
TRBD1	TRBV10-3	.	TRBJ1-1	CAISETGGTEAFF	TGTGCCATCAGCGAGACAGGGGGGACTGAAGCTTTCTTT
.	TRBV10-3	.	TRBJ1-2	CASQGGGNYGYTF	TGTGCCTCACAGGGCGGCGGGAACTATGGCTACACCTTC
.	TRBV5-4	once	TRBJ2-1	CASISRLDNEQFF	TGTGCCAGCATTTCGCGACTAGACAATGAGCAGTTCTTC
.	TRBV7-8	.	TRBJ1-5	CASSLAIHPSNQPQHF	TGTGCCAGCAGCTTAGCAATACACCCTAGCAATCAGCCCCAGCATTTT
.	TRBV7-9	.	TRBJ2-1	CASSFGQGLNEQFF	TGTGCCAGCAGCTTCGGGCAGGGCCTTAATGAGCAGTTCTTC
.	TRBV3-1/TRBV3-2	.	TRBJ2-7	CASNGGAEDEQYF	TGTGCCAGCAATGGAGGCGCGGAAGACGAGCAGTACTTC
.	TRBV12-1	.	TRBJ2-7	CASSLYLAVFYEQYF	TGTGCCAGCAGCTTATATCTAGCGGTCTTCTACGAGCAGTACTTC
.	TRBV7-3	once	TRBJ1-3	CASSLRGGTGNTIYF	TGTGCCAGCAGCTTACGGGGGGGCACTGGAAACACCATATATTTT
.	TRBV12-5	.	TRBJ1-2	CASGLSGYGYTF	TGTGCTAGTGGTTTGTCGGGCTATGGCTACACCTTC
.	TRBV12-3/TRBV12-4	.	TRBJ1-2	CASSEANYGYTF	TGTGCCAGCAGTGAAGCTAACTATGGCTACACCTTC
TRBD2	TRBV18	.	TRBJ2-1	CASSPPASGSDEQFF	TGTGCCAGCTCACCGCCCGCTAGCGGAAGCGATGAGCAGTTCTTC
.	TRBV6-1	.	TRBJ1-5	CASSEAGTLQPQHF	TGTGCCAGCAGTGAAGCAGGGACGCTTCAGCCCCAGCATTTT
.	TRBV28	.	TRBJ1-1	CASSPGWATEAFF	TGTGCCAGCAGCCCGGGGTGGGCCACTGAAGCTTTCTTT
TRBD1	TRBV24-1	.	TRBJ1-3	CATSPGQGPGNTIYF	TGTGCCACCAGCCCGGGACAGGGACCTGGAAACACCATATATTTT
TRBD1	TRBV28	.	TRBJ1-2	CASRTQGTHGYTF	TGTGCCAGCAGGACACAGGGGACCCATGGCTACACCTTC
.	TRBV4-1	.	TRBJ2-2	CASSQFDLDTGELFF	TGCGCCAGCAGCCAATTTGATTTGGACACCGGGGAGCTGTTTTTT
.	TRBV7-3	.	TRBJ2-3	CASSAAKGLEYDTQYF	TGTGCCAGCAGCGCCGCAAAGGGACTGGAGTATGATACGCAGTATTTT
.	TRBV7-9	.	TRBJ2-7	CASSPTSGVHEQYF	TGTGCCAGCAGCCCTACGTCAGGGGTCCACGAGCAGTACTTC
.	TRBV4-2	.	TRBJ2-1	CASSQGRESVNEQFF	TGTGCCAGCAGCCAAGGGCGGGAAAGCGTCAATGAGCAGTTCTTC
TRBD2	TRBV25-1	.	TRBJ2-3	CASSGNYRLAGGKDTQYF	TGTGCCAGCAGTGGGAATTATCGACTAGCGGGGGGGAAAGATACGCAGTATTTT
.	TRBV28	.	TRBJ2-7	CASSFPPLYEQYF	TGTGCCAGCAGTTTTCCACCCCTCTACGAGCAGTACTTC